The clone carrying this T cell receptor beta chain showed up many times. The record originates from a study of human T cells and chemical hapten exposure. Study summary: Sensitization employed 2% DPC on 2 cm by 2 cm of upper inner arm skin. Patches that contained 0.01% DPC were applied to the upper back and read at 6 days.

TCRdb redid the calling of the RACE reads with MiXCR, one entry per CDR3 protein. The table records roughly 100,000 distinct CDR3 sequences, around 9.3% of them present only once. Indicated time point: patch test 2, 6 weeks after DPC sensitization. Treatment indicated: therapeutic diphenylcyclopropenone sensitization with weekly scalp DPC. Between the trimmed V and J ends, which lost 5 bases and 11 bases, there was a span of 13 bases. CDR1 SGHAT and CDR2 FQNNGV come from the germline V gene. CDR3 size: 12 residues. The J gene is TRBJ2-1, the V gene TRBV11-2, with D perhaps matching TRBD1 (6 bases). The sample in question was whole blood, obtained in connection with sensitization to the hapten diphenylcyclopropenone (DPC). This TCR was recovered from a woman between 40 and 55 years old with alopecia areata. Some clones in this sample may be carry-over from other donors' samples. The CDR3 loop is CASSPDRNQQFF. DNA for the CDR3: TGTGCCAGCAGCCCGGACAGAAACCAGCAGTTCTTC.